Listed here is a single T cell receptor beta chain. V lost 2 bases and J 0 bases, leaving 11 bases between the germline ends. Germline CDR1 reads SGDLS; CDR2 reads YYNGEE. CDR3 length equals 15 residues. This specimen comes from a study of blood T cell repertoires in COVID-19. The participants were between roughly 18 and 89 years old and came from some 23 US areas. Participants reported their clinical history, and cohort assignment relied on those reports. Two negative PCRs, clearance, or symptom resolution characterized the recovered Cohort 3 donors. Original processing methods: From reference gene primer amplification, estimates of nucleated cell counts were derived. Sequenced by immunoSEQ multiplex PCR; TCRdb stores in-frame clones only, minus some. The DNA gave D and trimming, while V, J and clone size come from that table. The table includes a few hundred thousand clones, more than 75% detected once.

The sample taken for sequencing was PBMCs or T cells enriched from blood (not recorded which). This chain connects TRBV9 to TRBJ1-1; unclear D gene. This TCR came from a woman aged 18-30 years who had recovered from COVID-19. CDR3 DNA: TGTGCCAGCAGCGTCTCCTGGCTTATGAACACTGAAGCTTTCTTT. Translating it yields CASSVSWLMNTEAFF.